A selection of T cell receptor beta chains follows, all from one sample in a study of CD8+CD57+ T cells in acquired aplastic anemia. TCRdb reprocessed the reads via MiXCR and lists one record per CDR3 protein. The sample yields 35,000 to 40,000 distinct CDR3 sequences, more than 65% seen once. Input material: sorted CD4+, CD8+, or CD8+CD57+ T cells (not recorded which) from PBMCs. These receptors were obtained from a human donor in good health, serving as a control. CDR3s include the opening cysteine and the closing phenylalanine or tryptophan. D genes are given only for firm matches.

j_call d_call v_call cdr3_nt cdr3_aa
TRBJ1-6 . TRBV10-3 TGTGCCATCAGTGAGTCTAATGGGAAAGGGAGTAATAATTCACCCCTCCACTTT CAISESNGKGSNNSPLHF
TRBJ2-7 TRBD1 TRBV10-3 TGTGCCATCAGTACCGGGACAGGGGGTGGCTTGGGCGAGCAGTACTTC CAISTGTGGGLGEQYF
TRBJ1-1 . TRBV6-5 TGTGCCAGCAGTTACGGGGACACTGAAGCTTTCTTT CASSYGDTEAFF
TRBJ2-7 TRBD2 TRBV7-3 TGTGCCAGCAGCTTGGGACTAGCGGGATACTACGAGCAGTACTTC CASSLGLAGYYEQYF
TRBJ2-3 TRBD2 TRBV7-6 TGTGCCAGCAGCTTCGGGACTAGCGGGGGGTTGTATACGCAGTATTTT CASSFGTSGGLYTQYF
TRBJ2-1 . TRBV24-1 TGTGCCACCAGTGAAGAGGGGGGATTGGGGCAGTTCTTC CATSEEGGLGQFF
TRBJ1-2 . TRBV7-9 TGTGCCAGCAGTATGACAGATGGCTACACCTTC CASSMTDGYTF
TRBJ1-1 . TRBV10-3 TGTGCCATCAGTGAAGCAGGGATGAACACTGAAGCTTTCTTT CAISEAGMNTEAFF
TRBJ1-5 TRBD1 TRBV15 TGTGCCACCAGCAGAGCGGACAGGGGAGGCAATCAGCCCCAGCATTTT CATSRADRGGNQPQHF
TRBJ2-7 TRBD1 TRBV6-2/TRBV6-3 TGTGCCAGCGGGACAGGGGGCATAGTCCTCGACGAGCAGTACTTC CASGTGGIVLDEQYF